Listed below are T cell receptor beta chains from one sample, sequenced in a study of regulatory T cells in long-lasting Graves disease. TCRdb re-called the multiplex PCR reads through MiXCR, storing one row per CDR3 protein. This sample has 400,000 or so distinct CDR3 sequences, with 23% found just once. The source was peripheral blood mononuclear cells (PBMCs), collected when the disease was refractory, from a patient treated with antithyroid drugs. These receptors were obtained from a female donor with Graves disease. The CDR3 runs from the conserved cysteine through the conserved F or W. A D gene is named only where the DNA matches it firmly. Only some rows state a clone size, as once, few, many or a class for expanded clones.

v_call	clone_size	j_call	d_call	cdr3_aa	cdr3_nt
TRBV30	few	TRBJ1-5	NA	CAWSVLADQPQHF	TGTGCCTGGAGTGTTCTGGCCGATCAGCCCCAGCATTTT
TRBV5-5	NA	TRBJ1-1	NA	CASSLGLDENTEAFF	TGTGCCAGCAGCTTGGGATTGGACGAGAACACTGAAGCTTTCTTT
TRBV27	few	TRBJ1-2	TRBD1	CASSPTGVYGYTF	TGTGCCAGCAGCCCGACAGGGGTGTATGGCTACACCTTC
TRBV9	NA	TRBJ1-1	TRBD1	CASSAGTGGTEAFF	TGTGCCAGCAGCGCAGGGACAGGGGGTACTGAAGCTTTCTTT
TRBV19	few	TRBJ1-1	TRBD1	CASTRPQQGVATEAFF	TGTGCCAGTACTCGACCCCAACAGGGGGTGGCCACTGAAGCTTTCTTT
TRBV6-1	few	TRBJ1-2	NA	CASSENGGNYGYTF	TGTGCCAGCAGTGAGAATGGGGGTAACTATGGCTACACCTTC
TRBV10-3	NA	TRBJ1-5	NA	CAISFEQSNQPQHF	TGTGCCATCAGTTTCGAACAGTCCAATCAGCCCCAGCATTTT
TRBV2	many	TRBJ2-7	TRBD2	CASSGSSGRASYEQYF	TGTGCCAGCAGCGGATCCAGCGGGAGGGCATCCTACGAGCAGTACTTC
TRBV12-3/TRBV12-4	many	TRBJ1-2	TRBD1	CASSSRTGEGGYTF	TGTGCCAGCAGTTCAAGGACAGGGGAGGGTGGCTACACCTTC
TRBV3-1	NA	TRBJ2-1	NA	CASSHRKHNEQFF	TGTGCCAGCAGCCACCGGAAACACAATGAGCAGTTCTTC
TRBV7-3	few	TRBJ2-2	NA	CASSFGLGPNTGELFF	TGTGCCAGCAGCTTTGGGCTGGGACCGAACACCGGGGAGCTGTTTTTT
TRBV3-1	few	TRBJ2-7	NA	CASSQRVADPSYEQYF	TGTGCCAGCAGCCAGAGGGTAGCCGACCCCTCCTACGAGCAGTACTTC
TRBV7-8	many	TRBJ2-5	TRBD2	CASAASGSWETQYF	TGTGCCAGCGCGGCTAGCGGGAGTTGGGAGACCCAGTACTTC
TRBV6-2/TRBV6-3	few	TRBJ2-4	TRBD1	CASSYPQQGTKNIQYF	TGTGCCAGCAGTTACCCGCAACAGGGGACCAAAAACATTCAGTACTTC
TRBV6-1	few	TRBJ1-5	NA	CASRDGVRSNQPQHF	TGTGCCAGCAGAGACGGGGTAAGGAGCAATCAGCCCCAGCATTTT
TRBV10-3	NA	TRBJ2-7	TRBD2	CAISDPLAGVYEQYF	TGTGCCATCAGTGACCCACTAGCGGGAGTATACGAGCAGTACTTC
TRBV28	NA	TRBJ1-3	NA	CASINQGSGNTIYF	TGTGCCAGCATCAACCAGGGCTCTGGAAACACCATATATTTT
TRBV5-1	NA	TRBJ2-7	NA	CASSWRRGLTEVAEQYF	TGCGCCAGCAGCTGGCGGAGGGGGCTAACGGAAGTCGCCGAGCAGTACTTC
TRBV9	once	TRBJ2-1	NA	CASSIVRSSYNEQFF	TGTGCCAGCAGCATCGTGAGGAGCTCCTACAATGAGCAGTTCTTC
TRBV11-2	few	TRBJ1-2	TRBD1	CASTSPWGQGAPGYTF	TGTGCCAGCACTTCCCCTTGGGGACAGGGCGCTCCCGGCTACACCTTC
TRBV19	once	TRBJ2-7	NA	CASSIEKGAYEQYF	TGTGCCAGTAGTATAGAAAAGGGTGCCTACGAGCAGTACTTC
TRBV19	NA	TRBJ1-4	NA	CASSRHAPNEKLFF	TGTGCCAGTAGTCGACATGCCCCTAATGAAAAACTGTTTTTT
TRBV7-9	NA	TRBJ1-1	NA	CASSFSTTEAFF	TGTGCCAGCAGCTTCTCGACCACTGAAGCTTTCTTT
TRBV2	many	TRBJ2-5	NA	CASSGQHQETQYF	TGTGCCAGCAGTGGTCAGCACCAAGAGACCCAGTACTTC
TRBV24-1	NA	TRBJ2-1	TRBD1	CATRKTGSMNEQFF	TGTGCCACCAGGAAGACAGGGTCCATGAATGAGCAGTTCTTC
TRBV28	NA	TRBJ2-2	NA	CASTTTGTGELFF	TGTGCCAGCACGACAACAGGCACCGGGGAGCTGTTTTTT